The entry below describes one TCR beta chain. The table came from immunoSEQ multiplex PCR; TCRdb's copy has only in-frame clones and leaves some out. The sample includes about 30,000 clones, approximately 91% of them seen just once. This record comes from a study of PD-1 and CTLA-4 blockade in melanoma. The CDR3 consists of 13 residues. Deletions cut 5 bases from V and 1 base from J, with 8 bases between. V and J are TRBV12-3 or TRBV12-4 and TRBJ1-1; possible D gene TRBD1, 5 bases. This TCR was recovered from a human donor with melanoma. The material sequenced was CD8+ T cells from peripheral blood, taken before anti-PD-1 treatment. The CDR3 sequence: CASSRDWNTEAFF. DNA for the CDR3: TGTGCCAGCAGTCGGGACTGGAACACTGAAGCTTTCTTT.